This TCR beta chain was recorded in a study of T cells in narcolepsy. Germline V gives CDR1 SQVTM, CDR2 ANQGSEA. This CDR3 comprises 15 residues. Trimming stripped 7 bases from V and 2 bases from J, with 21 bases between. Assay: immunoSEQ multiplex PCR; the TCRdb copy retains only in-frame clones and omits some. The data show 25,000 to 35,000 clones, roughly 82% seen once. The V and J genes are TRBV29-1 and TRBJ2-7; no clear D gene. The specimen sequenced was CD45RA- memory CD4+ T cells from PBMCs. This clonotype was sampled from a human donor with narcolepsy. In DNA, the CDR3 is TGCAGCGCGGCCCCCCTGGGTGGGCTAGCCTACGAGCAGTACTTC. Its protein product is CSAAPLGGLAYEQYF.